This T cell receptor (beta chain) was profiled in a study of T cell responses to AZD1222 COVID-19 vaccine. Notes on the study in general: Dominant CD4 TCR responses targeted spike regions 160-218 and 743-854.

Profiled with immunoSEQ multiplex PCR; TCRdb holds only in-frame clones, not every one. The table has about 120,000 clones, 80% to 85% seen once. On this clone: Its antigen is not identified.

CDR3 length: 13 residues. V was pared by 2 bases and J by 0 bases, with 3 bases between. The germline V gene has CDR1 KGHSH and CDR2 LQKENI. The source material was peripheral blood, sampled on day 0 of AZD1222 vaccination. The sequence came from an adult in good health. This chain connects TRBV18 to TRBJ2-3; D unclear. CDR3 region: CASSPFSTDTQYF. DNA of the CDR3: TGTGCCAGCTCACCATTCAGCACAGATACGCAGTATTTT.